Detailed here is one T cell receptor (beta chain). Assay used: immunoSEQ multiplex PCR; TCRdb lists only in-frame clones, some missing. The sample consists of tens of thousands of clones, around 91% of them appearing once. This entry belongs to a study of T cell changes during pregnancy in multiple sclerosis. Trimming took 1 base from V and 1 from J, leaving 8 bases between them. This CDR3 is 15 amino acids long. From germline, CDR1 is LNHDA and CDR2 SQIVND (reference sequence). The sequenced sample was CD4+ T cells from peripheral blood mononuclear cells, obtained in the second trimester of pregnancy. The chain links TRBV19 to TRBJ1-5, with D perhaps matching TRBD1 (5 bases). The receptor comes from a female donor in good health, enrolled as a control in a pregnancy study. The CDR3 reads CASSIGTLSNQPQHF. The CDR3 coding sequence is TGTGCCAGTAGTATAGGGACACTAAGCAATCAGCCCCAGCATTTT.